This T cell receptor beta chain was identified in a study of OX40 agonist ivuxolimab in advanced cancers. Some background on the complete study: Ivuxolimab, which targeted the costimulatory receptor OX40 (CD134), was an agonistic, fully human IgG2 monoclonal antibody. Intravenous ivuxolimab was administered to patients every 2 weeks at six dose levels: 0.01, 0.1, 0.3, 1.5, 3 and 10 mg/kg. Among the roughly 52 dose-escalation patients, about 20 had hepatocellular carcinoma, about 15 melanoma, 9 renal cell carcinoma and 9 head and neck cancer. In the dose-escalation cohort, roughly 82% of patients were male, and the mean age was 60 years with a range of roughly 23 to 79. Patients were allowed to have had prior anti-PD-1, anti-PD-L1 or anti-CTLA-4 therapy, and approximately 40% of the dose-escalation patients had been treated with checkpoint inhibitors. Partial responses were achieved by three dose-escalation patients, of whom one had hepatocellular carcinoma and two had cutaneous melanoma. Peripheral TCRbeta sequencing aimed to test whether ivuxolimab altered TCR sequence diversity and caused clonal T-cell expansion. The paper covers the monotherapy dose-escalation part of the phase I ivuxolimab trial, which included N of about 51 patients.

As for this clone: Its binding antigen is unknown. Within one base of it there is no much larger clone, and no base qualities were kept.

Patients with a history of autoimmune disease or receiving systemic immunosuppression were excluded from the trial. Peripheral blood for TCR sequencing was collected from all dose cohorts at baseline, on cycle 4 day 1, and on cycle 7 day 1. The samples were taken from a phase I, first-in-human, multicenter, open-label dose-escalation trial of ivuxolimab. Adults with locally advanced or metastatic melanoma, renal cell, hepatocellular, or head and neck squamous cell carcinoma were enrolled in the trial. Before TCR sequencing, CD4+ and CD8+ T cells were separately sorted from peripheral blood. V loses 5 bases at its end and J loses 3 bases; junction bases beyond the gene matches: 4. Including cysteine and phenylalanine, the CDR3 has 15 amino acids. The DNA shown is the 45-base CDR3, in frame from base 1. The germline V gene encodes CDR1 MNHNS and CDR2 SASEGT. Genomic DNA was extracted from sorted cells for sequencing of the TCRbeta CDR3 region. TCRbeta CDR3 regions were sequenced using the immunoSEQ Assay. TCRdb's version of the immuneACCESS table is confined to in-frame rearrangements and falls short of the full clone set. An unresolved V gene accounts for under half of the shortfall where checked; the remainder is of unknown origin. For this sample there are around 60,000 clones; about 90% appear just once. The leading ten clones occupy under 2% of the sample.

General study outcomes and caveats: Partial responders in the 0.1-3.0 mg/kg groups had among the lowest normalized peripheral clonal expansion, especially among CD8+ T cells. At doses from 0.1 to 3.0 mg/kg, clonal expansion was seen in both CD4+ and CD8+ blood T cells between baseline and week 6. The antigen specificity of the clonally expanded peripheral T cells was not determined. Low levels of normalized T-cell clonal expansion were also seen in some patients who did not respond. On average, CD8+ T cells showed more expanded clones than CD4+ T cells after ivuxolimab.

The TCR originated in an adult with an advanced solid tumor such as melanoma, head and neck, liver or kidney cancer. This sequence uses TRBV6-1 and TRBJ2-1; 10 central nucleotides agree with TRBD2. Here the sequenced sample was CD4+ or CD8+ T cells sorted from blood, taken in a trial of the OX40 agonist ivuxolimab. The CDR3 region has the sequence CASSSGRVLYNEQFF. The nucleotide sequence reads TGTGCCAGCAGTAGCGGGAGGGTCCTCTACAATGAGCAGTTCTTC.